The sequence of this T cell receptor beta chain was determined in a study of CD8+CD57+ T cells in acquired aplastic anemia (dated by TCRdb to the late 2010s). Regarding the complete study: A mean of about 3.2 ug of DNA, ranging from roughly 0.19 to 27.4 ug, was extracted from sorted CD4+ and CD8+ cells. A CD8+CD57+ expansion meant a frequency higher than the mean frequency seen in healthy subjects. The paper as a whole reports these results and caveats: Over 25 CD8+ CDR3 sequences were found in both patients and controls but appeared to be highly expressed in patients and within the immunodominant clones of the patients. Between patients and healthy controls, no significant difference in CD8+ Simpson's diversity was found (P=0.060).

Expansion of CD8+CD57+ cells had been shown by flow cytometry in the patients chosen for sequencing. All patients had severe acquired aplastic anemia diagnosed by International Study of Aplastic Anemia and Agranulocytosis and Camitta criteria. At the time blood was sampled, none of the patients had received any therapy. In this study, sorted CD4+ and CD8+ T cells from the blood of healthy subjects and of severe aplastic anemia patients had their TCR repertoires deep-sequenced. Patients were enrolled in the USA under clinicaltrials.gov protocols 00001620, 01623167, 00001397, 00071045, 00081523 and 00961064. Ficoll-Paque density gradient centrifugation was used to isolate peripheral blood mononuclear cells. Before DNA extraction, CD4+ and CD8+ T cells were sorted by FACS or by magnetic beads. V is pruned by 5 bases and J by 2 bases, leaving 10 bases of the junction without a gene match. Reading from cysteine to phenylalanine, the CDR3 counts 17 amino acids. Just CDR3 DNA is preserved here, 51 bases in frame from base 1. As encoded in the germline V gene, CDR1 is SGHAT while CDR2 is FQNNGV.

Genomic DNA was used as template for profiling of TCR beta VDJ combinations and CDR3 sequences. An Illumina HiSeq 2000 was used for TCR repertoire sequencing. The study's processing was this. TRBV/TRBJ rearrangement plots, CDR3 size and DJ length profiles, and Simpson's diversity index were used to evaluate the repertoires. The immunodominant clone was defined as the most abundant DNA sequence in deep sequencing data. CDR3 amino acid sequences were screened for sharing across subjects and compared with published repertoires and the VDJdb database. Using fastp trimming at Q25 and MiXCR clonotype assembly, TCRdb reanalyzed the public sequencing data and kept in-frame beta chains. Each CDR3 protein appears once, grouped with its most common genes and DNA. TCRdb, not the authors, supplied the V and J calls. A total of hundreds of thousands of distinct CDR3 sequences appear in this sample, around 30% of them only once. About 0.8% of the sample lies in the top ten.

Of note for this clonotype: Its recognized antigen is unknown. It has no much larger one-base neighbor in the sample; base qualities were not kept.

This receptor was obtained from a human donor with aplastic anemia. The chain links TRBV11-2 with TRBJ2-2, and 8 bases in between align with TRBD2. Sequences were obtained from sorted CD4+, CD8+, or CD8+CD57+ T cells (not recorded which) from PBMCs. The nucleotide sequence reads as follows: TGTGCCAGCAGCCGAGCTCAGGGACTAGTAAACACCGGGGAGCTGTTTTTT. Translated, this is CASSRAQGLVNTGELFF.